Below, 26 T cell receptor beta chains from the same sample are listed, as sequenced in a study of vaccination effects on CD4 cells after COVID-19. The assay was immunoSEQ multiplex PCR, and TCRdb's table has in-frame clones only and misses some. The profile shows about 34,000 clones, about 80% of them singletons. Before any sequencing was done, the ViraFEST assay used viral peptide pools to expand antigen-specific CD4+ T cells. At the end of nine to ten days of culture, CD4+ T cells were isolated. Recipients of the vaccine had no prior SARS-CoV-2 infection and negative nucleocapsid antibodies. The antigens these receptors bind are not known. The source was CD4+ T cells from PBMCs cultured with HCoV-OC43 spike peptides, collected before COVID-19 vaccination. Subset reported: HCoV-OC43 spike overlapping peptide pool stimulation. The receptors originated from a human donor who received a COVID-19 vaccine.

CDR3 sequence: CASSPLQTTYGYTF. In DNA form, the CDR3 reads TGTGCCAGCAGCCCCTTACAGACCACCTATGGCTACACCTTC. The chain uses TRBV6-2 or TRBV6-3 and TRBJ1-2; D remains unclear. The CDR3 is 14 amino acids. The V gene lost 6 bases and the J gene lost 4 bases, with 15 bases spanning the gap. CDR1 is MNHEY, CDR2 SVGEGT, per germline.

V and J are TRBV5-1 and TRBJ1-1; 7 bases map to TRBD1. CDR3 length: 14 amino acids. Germline CDR1 SGHRS, CDR2 YFSETQ. V was clipped by 3 bases and J by 5 bases; unmatched bases: 7. Here the CDR3 reads CASSSGQDRTEAFF. The CDR3, as DNA: TGCGCCAGCAGCTCCGGACAGGATCGGACTGAAGCTTTCTTT. Looking up the rest from reference TRBV5-1 and TRBJ1-1 gives the full variable domain: KAGVTQTPRYLIKTRGQQVTLSCSPISGHRSVSWYQQTPGQGLQFLFEYFSETQRNKGNFPGRFSGRQFSNSRSEMNVSTLELGDSALYLCASSSGQDRTEAFFGQGTRLTVV.

V is TRBV5-1 and J is TRBJ1-1; TRBD1 is a possible D gene (6 bases). This CDR3 comprises 14 residues. Trimming took 5 bases from V and 4 from J, leaving 15 bases between them. The V gene's germline CDR1 is SGHRS and CDR2 YFSETQ. The chain's CDR3 is CASSNWGATTEAFF. The CDR3 coding sequence is TGCGCCAGCAGTAATTGGGGGGCAACCACTGAAGCTTTCTTT.

The chain couples TRBV2 to TRBJ1-3; weak D call: TRBD1 (6 bases). Germline V gives CDR1 SNHLY, CDR2 FYNNEI. CDR3 length: 14 residues. The V gene lost 7 bases and the J gene lost 2 bases, with 12 bases spanning the gap. CDR3: CASKTGVTGNTIYF. The CDR3 DNA is TGTGCCAGCAAGACAGGAGTGACTGGAAACACCATATATTTT.

J is TRBJ1-2 and V is TRBV7-9, with D possibly matching TRBD1 (5 bases). The V end lost 0 bases, the J end lost 8 bases, and 13 bases lay between the germline ends. Germline V lookup: CDR1 SEHNR, CDR2 FQNEAQ (reference sequence). The CDR3 extends over 14 amino acids. CDR3: CASSLAGREGGYTF. CDR3 in DNA: TGTGCCAGCAGCTTAGCGGGCAGGGAAGGCGGCTACACCTTC.

The chain employs TRBV4-1 and TRBJ2-5; 7 bases line up with TRBD2. V dropped 4 bases and J dropped 5; count of bases not matched to a gene: 7. Germline CDR1 is MGHRA and CDR2 is YSYEKL. The CDR3 has 14 amino acids. In nucleotides, the CDR3 is TGCGCCAGCAGCCCTAGCGGTGCCAGGGAGACCCAGTACTTC. It encodes CASSPSGARETQYF.

DNA for the CDR3: TGTGCCAGCAGCGTCTGGACGGGCGGGAGAGGACGAGAGACCCAGTACTTC. Translating gives CASSVWTGGRGRETQYF. The J gene is TRBJ2-5, the V gene TRBV7-9, with TRBD2 matching over 7 bases. CDR1 and CDR2 from the germline V gene are SEHNR and FQNEAQ (reference sequence). This CDR3 is built from 17 residues. V lost 5 bases, J lost 4 bases, and 16 bases stayed unmatched.

This rearrangement joins TRBV2 to TRBJ1-4; possibly TRBD1 for D (6 bases). Germline CDR1 is SNHLY and CDR2 is FYNNEI. The CDR3 is 13 residues long. Trimming removed 10 bases from V and 6 bases from J, with 15 bases in between. The CDR3 coding sequence is TGTGCCACCACCGGGGGGCCATATGAAAAACTGTTTTTT. Its protein product is CATTGGPYEKLFF.

The chain carries TRBV7-9 and TRBJ1-6, with no clear D. The V gene lost 5 bases and the J gene lost 9 bases, with 11 bases spanning the gap. Germline-derived CDR1 and CDR2 are SEHNR and FQNEAQ (reference sequence). The CDR3 loop spans 13 amino acids. The chain's CDR3 is CASSPEEFSPLHF. The CDR3 DNA sequence: TGTGCCAGCAGCCCAGAGGAGTTTTCACCCCTCCACTTT.

This CDR3 is CASSIPGTGNNQPQHF. In DNA form, the CDR3 reads TGTGCCAGTAGTATCCCCGGGACAGGGAATAATCAGCCCCAGCATTTT. The rearrangement joins TRBV19 to TRBJ1-5, with 9 bases matching TRBD1. The V gene's germline CDR1 is LNHDA and CDR2 SQIVND (reference sequence). The V and J ends lost 3 bases and 4 bases, in that order; junction bases with no gene match: 7. This CDR3 spans 16 amino acids. The whole variable domain, filled in from reference TRBV19 and TRBJ1-5, reads DGGITQSPKYLFRKEGQNVTLSCEQNLNHDAMYWYRQDPGQGLRLIYYSQIVNDFQKGDIAEGYSVSREKKESFPLTVTSAQKNPTAFYLCASSIPGTGNNQPQHFGDGTRLSIL.

The chain combines TRBV6-6 with TRBJ1-2, with D unresolved. Trimming left V 0 bases short and J 7 bases short, with 15 bases between. Germline assignment: CDR1 MNHNY and CDR2 SVGAGI (reference sequence). CDR3 length: 15 residues. CDR3 in DNA: TGTGCCAGCAGTTACTCGATTCGAGGGCCTGGTGGCTACACCTTC. It yields the protein CASSYSIRGPGGYTF.

The chain combines TRBV7-2 with TRBJ1-2, with TRBD1 as a possible D gene (5 bases). V lost 1 base and J lost 4, with 10 bases in between. CDR3 length equals 14 residues. The V gene's germline CDR1 is SGHTA and CDR2 FQGNSA. The CDR3 protein is CASSLEGIGYGYTF. The CDR3 coding sequence is TGTGCCAGCAGCTTAGAGGGGATAGGCTATGGCTACACCTTC.

This clone was seen a few times. The rearrangement uses TRBV4-1 and TRBJ2-5, with D hard to call. CDR1 MGHRA and CDR2 YSYEKL come from the germline V gene. V was shortened by 1 base and J by 7 bases, with 13 bases between the two germline ends. The CDR3 consists of 14 residues. CDR3 amino acids: CASSQGPNPATQYF. CDR3 in DNA: TGCGCCAGCAGCCAAGGGCCGAATCCGGCGACCCAGTACTTC.

CDR3 residues: CASSDKGILGNTGELFF. CDR3 nucleotides: TGTGCCAGCAGCGACAAGGGCATCCTGGGGAACACCGGGGAGCTGTTTTTT. V is TRBV5-4 and J is TRBJ2-2; D gene ambiguous. The germline V gene has CDR1 SGHNT and CDR2 YYREEE (reference sequence). The CDR3 is 17 residues long. V was trimmed by 4 bases and J by 1 base, leaving 17 bases between them.

This clone has a single count. The gene calls are TRBV11-1 and TRBJ1-3; no definite D call. Looked up from germline, CDR1 is SGHAT and CDR2 is FQDESV (reference sequence). This CDR3 contains 13 residues. Deletions cut 3 bases from V and 2 bases from J, with 5 bases between. CDR3 region: CASSFPAGNTIYF. CDR3 coding DNA: TGTGCCAGCAGCTTCCCGGCTGGAAACACCATATATTTT. The variable domain in full, with the rest retrieved from reference TRBV11-1 and TRBJ1-3, is EAEVAQSPRYKITEKSQAVAFWCDPISGHATLYWYRQILGQGPELLVQFQDESVVDDSQLPKDRFSAERLKGVDSTLKIQPAELGDSAMYLCASSFPAGNTIYFGEGSWLTVV.

J is TRBJ2-2 and V is TRBV30; a possible D gene is TRBD2 (5 bases). V gave up 7 bases and J gave up 4 bases, with 13 bases separating them. Looked up from germline, CDR1 is GTSNPN and CDR2 is SVGIG (reference sequence). The CDR3 has 13 amino acids. The CDR3 here is CAFRRVFTGELFF. The CDR3 DNA sequence: TGTGCCTTCCGGCGGGTTTTCACCGGGGAGCTGTTTTTT. Together with reference TRBV30 and TRBJ2-2, the CDR3 gives the full variable domain: SQTIHQWPATLVQPVGSPLSLECTVEGTSNPNLYWYRQAAGRGLQLLFYSVGIGQISSEVPQNLSASRPQDRQFILSSKKLLLSDSGFYLCAFRRVFTGELFFGEGSRLTVL.

In its sample, this clone was seen a few times. The same CDR3 is also encoded by other DNA sequences in this sample. J is TRBJ2-5 and V is TRBV5-1; the match to TRBD2 covers 11 bases. In germline, CDR1 is SGHRS, CDR2 YFSETQ. The CDR3 loop spans 16 amino acids. V shed 2 bases and J 1 base; nucleotides not matched to a gene: 4. CDR3 sequence reads: CASSLVAGGPQETQYF. The CDR3 nucleotides are TGCGCCAGCAGCTTAGTAGCGGGAGGGCCCCAAGAGACCCAGTACTTC.

This rearrangement joins TRBV19 to TRBJ1-1; TRBD1 matches 8 bases. The length of the CDR3 is 14 residues. Unmatched junction bases numbered 5, after V lost 4 bases and J lost 4 bases. Per the germline V gene, CDR1 is LNHDA and CDR2 is SQIVND (reference sequence). CDR3 bases: TGTGCCAGTAGTACCAACAGGGGGACCACTGAAGCTTTCTTT. Translating gives CASSTNRGTTEAFF. Drawing the rest from reference TRBV19 and TRBJ1-1, the complete variable domain is DGGITQSPKYLFRKEGQNVTLSCEQNLNHDAMYWYRQDPGQGLRLIYYSQIVNDFQKGDIAEGYSVSREKKESFPLTVTSAQKNPTAFYLCASSTNRGTTEAFFGQGTRLTVV.

The chain couples TRBV4-2 to TRBJ1-1; 8 bases agree with TRBD1. CDR1 LGHNA and CDR2 YNFKEQ come from the germline V gene. This CDR3 comprises 13 residues. V lost 5 bases and J lost 7; bases outside the gene matches: 6. The CDR3 bases are TGTGCCAGCAGCGCTGGGACAGGCTATGAAGCTTTCTTT. Translation gives CASSAGTGYEAFF.

This clone was seen more than once but under ten times. The chain combines TRBV5-1 with TRBJ2-7, with D possibly being TRBD1 or TRBD2 (5 bases each). CDR1 and CDR2 (germline): SGHRS, YFSETQ. CDR3 length: 13 residues. Between the trimmed V and J ends, which lost 0 bases and 6 bases, there was a span of 10 bases. CDR3 DNA sequence: TGCGCCAGCAGCTTGGCCAAAGGGACCGAGCAGTACTTC. Amino acids: CASSLAKGTEQYF.

This chain links TRBV19 with TRBJ1-4; tentative D call: TRBD1 (6 bases). The CDR3 totals 14 residues. V lost 6 bases to trimming and J lost 4 bases, with 12 bases between them. CDR1 and CDR2 (germline): LNHDA, SQIVND (reference sequence). The CDR3 DNA reads TGTGCCAGTAGACTACAGGGCCGTAATGAAAAACTGTTTTTT. Translation gives CASRLQGRNEKLFF.

The CDR3 loop reads CASGRTGGFEQYF. The CDR3 DNA reads TGTGCCAGCGGCCGGACAGGGGGCTTCGAGCAGTACTTC. The V and J genes are TRBV28 and TRBJ2-7; 11 positions match TRBD1. After removal of 8 bases from V and 6 bases from J, the junction contained 6 bases not matched to a gene. CDR1 MDHEN and CDR2 SYDVKM come from the germline V gene. The CDR3 runs 13 residues.

The chain has TRBV24-1 and TRBJ1-3, with a tentative D call TRBD1 (6 bases). CDR3 length: 15 residues. With 5 bases removed from V and 0 bases from J, the gap between germline ends came to 10 bases. Germline V CDR1 and CDR2: KGHDR, SFDVKD. The CDR3 is CATSGGAPSGNTIYF. In DNA, the CDR3 is TGTGCCACCAGTGGGGGGGCACCCTCTGGAAACACCATATATTTT.

Comments on this clone: This CDR3 is also generated by other DNA sequences in the sample. This chain uses TRBV19 with TRBJ1-2; 8 bases line up with TRBD1. Germline values: CDR1 LNHDA, CDR2 SQIVND (reference sequence). After removal of 4 bases from V and 8 bases from J, the junction contained 3 bases not matched to a gene. CDR3 length: 12 residues. CDR3: CASSNRDRGYTF. In DNA, the CDR3 is TGTGCCAGTAGTAACCGGGACAGGGGCTACACCTTC.

This clone was seen more than once but under ten times. The J gene is TRBJ1-1, the V gene TRBV15, with D possibly matching TRBD1 (5 bases). The CDR3 sequence is 15 residues long. V lost 0 bases and J lost 1, with 9 bases in between. Germline V CDR1 and CDR2: LNHNV, YYDKDF (reference sequence). DNA of the CDR3: TGTGCCACCAGCAGAGATTGGGGCGCGAACACTGAAGCTTTCTTT. Translation: CATSRDWGANTEAFF.

V is TRBV19 and J is TRBJ2-2, with 10 bases that match TRBD1. The CDR3 is 15 residues long. The junction had 1 base not matched to a gene; V was cut back by 3 bases and J by 3 bases. The germline V gene has CDR1 LNHDA and CDR2 SQIVND (reference sequence). The chain's CDR3 is CASSMGTGDTGELFF. CDR3 nucleotides: TGTGCCAGTAGTATGGGGACAGGGGACACCGGGGAGCTGTTTTTT.